One TCR beta chain is described in this entry. Its antigen specificity is not known. There are no base qualities to consult, and no much larger clone falls within one base. Distinct nucleotide sequences in the sample also encode this CDR3. Using the deep immunoSEQ assay, multiplex PCR amplified TCR CDR3 regions from genomic DNA. Extracted genomic DNA from each cell subset was spread evenly across all wells of several immunoSEQ 96-well plates, with each plate serving as a replicate. For sorted subsets, around 200 ng genomic DNA, equal to about 30,000 T cell genomes, was loaded into each replicate PCR. Purified libraries were measured with a Qubit 3.0 fluorometer, size-checked on a Bioanalyzer 2100, and measured again with the KAPA Library Quantification kit. Every immunoSEQ 96-well plate was sequenced on a separate single-read 150-cycle Illumina NextSeq 550 flow cell. The original methods were these. The immunoSEQ output contained only junctional sequences without quality scores, so filtering could not match that applied to full-length reads. To assign V/J genes and CDR3, sequences were annotated using PyIR, a Python wrapper for IgBLAST v1.9, with IMGT germline references. Any read was removed if the V/J assignment was weak (E-value above 1e-6), the CDR3 was missing, or the read contained stop codons, out-of-frame junctions, or ambiguous translated residues. V3J clonotypes were defined as sequences sharing an identical inferred V gene, J gene, and CDR3 amino acid sequence. To compute the percentage overlap between repertoires, the number of shared unique clonotypes was divided by the size of the smaller repertoire. Three approaches were used to assess repertoire richness: RTK rarefaction, the Chao1 estimator, and Recon v2.1 estimates of unobserved clonotypes. Generation probabilities were computed with OLGA for all TCRbeta clonotypes obtained by the gDNA method from several donors. TCRdb obtained this table from immuneACCESS and retained in-frame rearrangements with V and J assigned. These tables miss some clones; where compared with another copy, unresolved V genes account for less than half of the shortfall, and the remainder is unexplained. V, J and clone size derive from that table, while D and trimming were established from the DNA sequence. The sample includes approximately 600,000 clones, with approximately 95% observed a single time. 0.095% to 0.14% of the sample goes to the ten largest clones.

For the CD8 naive samples, CD45RO-negative cells were positively selected for CCR7, yielding a CD45RA+CCR7+ population from which TemRA cells were excluded. Donors were healthy HIV-negative adults with no recently reported acute infections or vaccinations. All donors were Caucasian adults living in Nashville, Tennessee, USA. Blood was collected by leukapheresis, and PBMCs were isolated by Ficoll-Histopaque density gradient centrifugation and then cryopreserved in liquid nitrogen vapor phase. Analytical flow cytometry was used to check the purity and quantity of each magnetically sorted T cell population. From each sorted fraction, genomic DNA was isolated and quantified by UV absorbance on a Nanodrop 2000c. Inclusive of the bounding cysteine and phenylalanine, the CDR3 is 13 residues long. The kept DNA is CDR3 alone, 39 bases in frame from the first base. CDR1 and CDR2, per the germline V gene (reference sequence), are MNHEY and SMNVEV. V is cut by 2 bases and J by 4 bases, and the space between the germline ends is 9 bases.

The entry originates in a study of shared clonotypes between healthy human individuals (dated by TCRdb to 2018 to 2021). In terms of the full investigation: A few men and two women, aged 18 to 49 years, made up the cohort. For each donor, three plates each were used for CD4 naive and CD4 memory, two plates were used for CD8 naive, and one plate was used for CD8 memory. To estimate repertoire size and how much clonotype sharing occurs between individuals, the study deeply sequenced the blood TCR repertoires of several healthy adults. Libraries were prepared and TCR repertoires were sequenced by different laboratories using diverse techniques, in order to increase sequencing depth and limit assay-specific biases. Between about 0.94 and 8.9 billion PBMCs per donor were obtained by leukapheresis. Paper-wide results and their limitations: Sampling was restricted to blood, and TCR repertoires in tissue are likely to differ from TCR repertoires in blood. Larger estimated clonotype richness was generally found for naive subsets than for memory subsets. Pairwise subsampling led to the expectation that sequencing depth would affect the degree of clonotype sharing among donors. Because the study included only a small number of donors, the genetic and exposure-history diversity represented was limited. Sharing across a few donors was observed for around 5% of naive CD4, about 3.2% of naive CD8, 2.3% of memory CD4, and about 0.4% of memory CD8 clonotypes. Rarefaction of sorted-subset datasets indicated incomplete sequencing despite the large sequencing depth. Clonotypes shared by all four sorted-subset donors showed higher generation probabilities than non-shared clonotypes.

The receptor's source is a woman younger than 45 in good health. This chain joins TRBV27 to TRBJ2-7; no D gene call is confident. Sequencing used naive CD8+ T cells sorted from blood. This specimen's cell subset or site label, interpreted: CD45RA+CCR7+. The nucleotides read TGTGCCAGCAGTTTAGGTCGGCCGTACGAGCAGTACTTC. It codes for CASSLGRPYEQYF.